Listed below are T cell receptor beta chains from one sample, sequenced in a study of breast tumors, draining lymph nodes, adjacent tissues. In TCRdb, the multiplex PCR reads were re-called with MiXCR into one record per CDR3 protein. The repertoire holds approximately 280,000 distinct CDR3 sequences, around 30% seen once, with 1.1% in the top ten. Sample: axillary lymph node tissue. The receptors originated from a female donor with breast cancer. Some clones in this sample may be carry-over from other donors' samples. CDR3s include the opening cysteine and the closing phenylalanine or tryptophan. Fields, in order: D gene, V gene, clone size, J gene, CDR3 protein, CDR3 DNA. D genes are given only for firm matches. Clone size is stated in some rows and not others, as once, few, many or a class when expanded.

D gene: -; V gene: TRBV2; clone size: many; J gene: TRBJ1-4; CDR3 protein: CASSEETTEKLFF; CDR3 DNA: TGTGCCAGCAGTGAAGAGACGACGGAAAAACTGTTTTTT
D gene: -; V gene: TRBV11-2; clone size: many; J gene: TRBJ2-7; CDR3 protein: CASSPLGRQTYEQYF; CDR3 DNA: TGTGCCAGCAGCCCGCTGGGACGGCAAACCTACGAGCAGTACTTC
D gene: -; V gene: TRBV19; clone size: many; J gene: TRBJ2-7; CDR3 protein: CASSIRTAGEQYF; CDR3 DNA: TGTGCCAGTAGTATCCGGACTGCTGGAGAGCAGTACTTC
D gene: TRBD1; V gene: TRBV5-6; clone size: -; J gene: TRBJ1-2; CDR3 protein: CASSSRRGANGYTF; CDR3 DNA: TGTGCGAGCAGCTCTCGCAGGGGGGCCAATGGCTACACCTTC
D gene: -; V gene: TRBV4-1; clone size: few; J gene: TRBJ2-5; CDR3 protein: CASSQFNSRGVETQYF; CDR3 DNA: TGCGCCAGCAGCCAATTTAACAGTAGGGGGGTAGAGACCCAGTACTTC
D gene: -; V gene: TRBV7-8; clone size: -; J gene: TRBJ1-1; CDR3 protein: CASSTSGSLNTEAFF; CDR3 DNA: TGTGCCAGCAGCACATCCGGGAGCCTGAACACTGAAGCTTTCTTT
D gene: -; V gene: TRBV5-5; clone size: many; J gene: TRBJ2-5; CDR3 protein: CASTSPGTRETQYF; CDR3 DNA: TGTGCCAGCACCTCGCCCGGGACAAGAGAGACCCAGTACTTC
D gene: TRBD1; V gene: TRBV7-9; clone size: few; J gene: TRBJ1-1; CDR3 protein: CASSFDDRVGTEAFF; CDR3 DNA: TGTGCCAGCAGCTTTGACGACAGGGTTGGCACTGAAGCTTTCTTT
D gene: -; V gene: TRBV28; clone size: -; J gene: TRBJ1-1; CDR3 protein: CASRYRTDLPFF; CDR3 DNA: TGTGCCAGCAGATATCGGACAGATTTGCCTTTCTTT
D gene: -; V gene: TRBV20-1; clone size: many; J gene: TRBJ1-2; CDR3 protein: CSAPKSREAGISYGYTF; CDR3 DNA: TGCAGTGCTCCCAAGAGTCGTGAGGCAGGGATTTCCTATGGCTACACCTTC
D gene: TRBD2; V gene: TRBV7-6; clone size: many; J gene: TRBJ2-3; CDR3 protein: CASSLMQGGDTQYF; CDR3 DNA: TGTGCCAGCAGCTTAATGCAGGGAGGGGATACGCAGTATTTT
D gene: -; V gene: TRBV5-6; clone size: -; J gene: TRBJ2-3; CDR3 protein: CASDFRTVSTDTQYF; CDR3 DNA: TGTGCCAGCGACTTCAGGACAGTCAGCACAGATACGCAGTATTTT
D gene: -; V gene: TRBV15; clone size: -; J gene: TRBJ2-1; CDR3 protein: CASSSFRRGANGQFF; CDR3 DNA: TGTGCTAGCAGCAGCTTTCGCAGGGGGGCCAATGGGCAGTTCTTC
D gene: -; V gene: TRBV19; clone size: -; J gene: TRBJ1-5; CDR3 protein: CASSISMGRETQHF; CDR3 DNA: TGTGCCAGTAGTATCTCCATGGGGCGAGAGACCCAGCATTTT
D gene: TRBD1; V gene: TRBV7-2; clone size: many; J gene: TRBJ2-3; CDR3 protein: CASSLGRDSTQYF; CDR3 DNA: TGTGCCAGCAGCTTGGGCCGGGACAGTACGCAGTATTTT
D gene: -; V gene: TRBV5-4; clone size: few; J gene: TRBJ2-1; CDR3 protein: CASSSRRRRTANEQFF; CDR3 DNA: TGTGCCAGCAGCTCCCGGAGAAGGAGGACAGCGAATGAGCAGTTCTTC
D gene: -; V gene: TRBV11-3; clone size: many; J gene: TRBJ1-2; CDR3 protein: CASSASYGYTF; CDR3 DNA: TGTGCCAGCAGCGCCTCCTATGGCTACACCTTC
D gene: -; V gene: TRBV29-1; clone size: -; J gene: TRBJ2-6; CDR3 protein: CSVVRGANVLTF; CDR3 DNA: TGCAGCGTTGTTAGGGGGGCCAACGTCCTGACTTTC
D gene: TRBD2; V gene: TRBV7-9; clone size: many; J gene: TRBJ2-5; CDR3 protein: CASSSSGRRETQYF; CDR3 DNA: TGTGCCAGCAGCTCTAGCGGGAGACGGGAGACCCAGTACTTC
D gene: -; V gene: TRBV20-1; clone size: many; J gene: TRBJ2-1; CDR3 protein: CSASFAGHYNEQFF; CDR3 DNA: TGCAGTGCTAGTTTTGCGGGACACTACAATGAGCAGTTCTTC
D gene: TRBD1; V gene: TRBV11-2; clone size: few; J gene: TRBJ1-1; CDR3 protein: CASSGTGAPEAFF; CDR3 DNA: TGTGCCAGTTCCGGGACAGGGGCTCCTGAAGCTTTCTTT
D gene: TRBD1; V gene: TRBV5-6; clone size: -; J gene: TRBJ1-3; CDR3 protein: CASGGQQETGGLGNTIYF; CDR3 DNA: TGTGCCAGCGGCGGACAGCAAGAGACAGGGGGGCTTGGAAACACCATATATTTT
D gene: -; V gene: TRBV3-1; clone size: few; J gene: TRBJ2-3; CDR3 protein: CASSHGSPTDTQYF; CDR3 DNA: TGTGCCAGCAGCCATGGGAGTCCTACAGATACGCAGTATTTT
D gene: -; V gene: TRBV30; clone size: -; J gene: TRBJ1-3; CDR3 protein: CAWSAGAAGNTIYF; CDR3 DNA: TGTGCCTGGAGTGCGGGGGCAGCTGGAAACACCATATATTTT
D gene: -; V gene: TRBV10-2; clone size: many; J gene: TRBJ1-5; CDR3 protein: CASSGARLAEVNQPQHF; CDR3 DNA: TGCGCCAGCAGTGGTGCAAGGCTGGCAGAGGTAAATCAGCCCCAGCATTTT
D gene: TRBD2; V gene: TRBV12-3/TRBV12-4; clone size: many; J gene: TRBJ2-1; CDR3 protein: CASRLGGSFNEQFF; CDR3 DNA: TGTGCCAGCAGGCTGGGGGGGTCTTTCAATGAGCAGTTCTTC
D gene: TRBD2; V gene: TRBV27; clone size: few; J gene: TRBJ2-1; CDR3 protein: CASSSSSGNNEQFF; CDR3 DNA: TGTGCCAGCAGTTCTTCTAGCGGGAATAATGAGCAGTTCTTC
D gene: -; V gene: TRBV20-1; clone size: many; J gene: TRBJ1-4; CDR3 protein: CSARLGAGVNEKLFF; CDR3 DNA: TGCAGTGCCCGACTCGGTGCAGGGGTTAATGAAAAACTGTTTTTT
D gene: -; V gene: TRBV29-1; clone size: -; J gene: TRBJ1-1; CDR3 protein: CSVEKQSSSTEAFF; CDR3 DNA: TGCAGCGTTGAGAAACAGAGTTCGAGCACTGAAGCTTTCTTT
D gene: -; V gene: TRBV29-1; clone size: many; J gene: TRBJ2-5; CDR3 protein: CSFGPTETQYF; CDR3 DNA: TGCAGCTTCGGACCTACAGAGACCCAGTACTTC
D gene: -; V gene: TRBV19; clone size: many; J gene: TRBJ2-7; CDR3 protein: CASSIGGAGVGEQYF; CDR3 DNA: TGTGCCAGTAGTATAGGGGGGGCAGGGGTCGGCGAGCAGTACTTC
D gene: TRBD1; V gene: TRBV20-1; clone size: many; J gene: TRBJ1-5; CDR3 protein: CSAWDRGYRQPQHF; CDR3 DNA: TGCAGTGCTTGGGACAGGGGGTACCGTCAGCCCCAGCATTTT
D gene: TRBD2; V gene: TRBV7-3; clone size: many; J gene: TRBJ2-1; CDR3 protein: CASSRTSGSNEQFF; CDR3 DNA: TGTGCCAGCAGCCGGACTAGCGGTTCTAATGAGCAGTTCTTC
D gene: TRBD2; V gene: TRBV7-6; clone size: many; J gene: TRBJ2-1; CDR3 protein: CASSSSSGISYNEQFF; CDR3 DNA: TGTGCCAGCAGCTCCTCTAGCGGAATTTCCTACAATGAGCAGTTCTTC
D gene: TRBD1; V gene: TRBV12-3/TRBV12-4; clone size: many; J gene: TRBJ2-2; CDR3 protein: CASSQTTGAILTPANTGELFF; CDR3 DNA: TGTGCCAGCAGTCAGACGACAGGGGCAATACTTACACCGGCGAACACCGGGGAGCTGTTTTTT
D gene: TRBD1; V gene: TRBV7-9; clone size: many; J gene: TRBJ2-7; CDR3 protein: CASSLTGTGVSYEQYF; CDR3 DNA: TGTGCCAGCAGCCTAACCGGGACAGGGGTATCCTACGAGCAGTACTTC
D gene: TRBD1; V gene: TRBV30; clone size: many; J gene: TRBJ2-7; CDR3 protein: CAWSQGASSYEQYF; CDR3 DNA: TGTGCCTGGAGTCAGGGGGCTAGCTCCTACGAGCAGTACTTC
D gene: -; V gene: TRBV10-3; clone size: once; J gene: TRBJ1-1; CDR3 protein: CASRGGRDTEAFF; CDR3 DNA: TGTGCCAGCAGGGGAGGGAGGGACACTGAAGCTTTCTTT
D gene: -; V gene: TRBV29-1; clone size: -; J gene: TRBJ2-7; CDR3 protein: CSALTGYEQYF; CDR3 DNA: TGCAGCGCCCTAACAGGGTACGAGCAGTACTTC
D gene: -; V gene: TRBV20-1; clone size: many; J gene: TRBJ1-2; CDR3 protein: CSARDMTTYGYTF; CDR3 DNA: TGCAGTGCTAGAGATATGACTACCTATGGCTACACCTTC
D gene: -; V gene: TRBV7-6; clone size: -; J gene: TRBJ2-3; CDR3 protein: CASSSSHRVSNTDTQYF; CDR3 DNA: TGTGCCAGCAGCTCGAGTCACAGGGTATCGAACACAGATACGCAGTATTTT
D gene: TRBD2; V gene: TRBV5-8; clone size: many; J gene: TRBJ2-7; CDR3 protein: CASSRSGRSPYEQYF; CDR3 DNA: TGTGCCAGCAGTCGTAGCGGGAGGAGCCCCTACGAGCAGTACTTC
D gene: -; V gene: TRBV14; clone size: many; J gene: TRBJ2-7; CDR3 protein: CASSRQGRAYEQYF; CDR3 DNA: TGTGCCAGCAGCAGGCAGGGGCGGGCCTACGAGCAGTACTTC
D gene: TRBD1; V gene: TRBV5-6; clone size: -; J gene: TRBJ2-1; CDR3 protein: CASSFRKAGGNEQFF; CDR3 DNA: TGTGCCAGCAGCTTCCGGAAGGCAGGGGGCAATGAGCAGTTCTTC
D gene: -; V gene: TRBV11-3; clone size: many; J gene: TRBJ2-5; CDR3 protein: CASSTTGRETQYF; CDR3 DNA: TGTGCCAGCAGCACCACAGGGCGGGAGACCCAGTACTTC
D gene: -; V gene: TRBV20-1; clone size: many; J gene: TRBJ1-4; CDR3 protein: CSASPAGDEKLFF; CDR3 DNA: TGCAGTGCTAGCCCGGCAGGGGATGAAAAACTGTTTTTT
D gene: -; V gene: TRBV10-1; clone size: many; J gene: TRBJ2-2; CDR3 protein: CASSEEGGAGELFF; CDR3 DNA: TGCGCCAGCAGTGAGGAAGGAGGAGCCGGGGAGCTGTTTTTT
D gene: -; V gene: TRBV19; clone size: many; J gene: TRBJ1-6; CDR3 protein: CASSMVRSPLHF; CDR3 DNA: TGTGCCAGTAGCATGGTACGTTCACCCCTCCACTTT
D gene: TRBD2; V gene: TRBV20-1; clone size: few; J gene: TRBJ2-4; CDR3 protein: CSAPTSGSKGAKNIQYF; CDR3 DNA: TGCAGTGCCCCGACTAGCGGGAGCAAGGGAGCCAAAAACATTCAGTACTTC
D gene: -; V gene: TRBV7-6; clone size: many; J gene: TRBJ1-6; CDR3 protein: CASSPGAGFGSPLHF; CDR3 DNA: TGTGCCAGCAGCCCCGGGGCGGGGTTCGGTTCACCCCTCCACTTT
D gene: -; V gene: TRBV9; clone size: many; J gene: TRBJ2-5; CDR3 protein: CASNQGGGTQETQYF; CDR3 DNA: TGTGCCAGCAACCAGGGGGGGGGCACCCAAGAGACCCAGTACTTC
D gene: TRBD2; V gene: TRBV13; clone size: -; J gene: TRBJ2-7; CDR3 protein: CASSLPGGRVPYEQYF; CDR3 DNA: TGTGCCAGCAGTCTGCCGGGCGGGAGAGTCCCCTACGAGCAGTACTTC
D gene: -; V gene: TRBV11-3; clone size: -; J gene: TRBJ1-1; CDR3 protein: CASSLDHRGTEASF; CDR3 DNA: TGTGCCAGCAGCTTAGATCATCGGGGCACTGAAGCTTCCTTT
D gene: TRBD1; V gene: TRBV10-1; clone size: -; J gene: TRBJ2-7; CDR3 protein: CASSKGQGVGEQYF; CDR3 DNA: TGTGCCAGCAGCAAGGGACAGGGGGTAGGGGAGCAGTACTTC
D gene: -; V gene: TRBV28; clone size: -; J gene: TRBJ1-5; CDR3 protein: CASRQVNQPQHF; CDR3 DNA: TGTGCCAGCAGGCAGGTCAATCAGCCCCAGCATTTT